The 21 T cell receptor beta chains reported below all come from one sample, sequenced in a study of neurological immune-mediated disorders. A single record per CDR3 protein comes from TCRdb applying MiXCR to the 5' RACE reads. This sample has approximately 43,000 distinct CDR3 sequences; around 2.5% occur once, and the top ten carry approximately 12%. The sample consisted of PBMCs. The receptor set was obtained from a man aged 25-40 years with multiple sclerosis.

This clonotype was picked up many times. This chain connects TRBV4-1 to TRBJ2-7; maybe TRBD2 (5 bases). Germline CDR1 reads MGHRA; CDR2 reads YSYEKL. Trimming removed 2 bases at V and 0 bases at J, with 11 bases between. The CDR3 contains 15 residues. In nucleotides, the CDR3 is TGCGCCAGCAGCCAAACGGAGGCTAGCTCCTACGAGCAGTACTTC. Encoded protein: CASSQTEASSYEQYF.

Ten or more counts support this clonotype. The rearrangement uses TRBV7-9 and TRBJ2-7; the match to TRBD1 covers 10 bases. Germline assignment: CDR1 SEHNR and CDR2 FQNEAQ (reference sequence). The CDR3 runs to 17 residues. V trimming: 5 bases; J trimming: 3 bases; junction bases outside the gene matches: 13. The CDR3 nucleotides read TGTGCCAGCAGCCCGGGACAGGGGCTACTTCTTGACTACGAGCAGTACTTC. Its protein product is CASSPGQGLLLDYEQYF.

This clonotype was seen at least ten times. The chain links TRBV20-1 to TRBJ2-3, with 8 nucleotides matching TRBD2. CDR1 and CDR2 from the germline V gene are DFQATT and SNEGSKA (reference sequence). V lost 4 bases and J lost 6; bases outside the gene matches: 12. CDR3 length: 15 residues. The CDR3 coding sequence is TGCAGTGCTATTCGGAGTCGCGGGAGGCTGGATACGCAGTATTTT. Amino acid sequence: CSAIRSRGRLDTQYF.

Notes on this clonotype: It may be a read error: a sequence one base away is much more abundant. The V and J genes are TRBV20-1 and TRBJ2-7; a weak D match, TRBD2 (5 bases). The germline V gene has CDR1 DFQATT and CDR2 SNEGSKA (reference sequence). V dropped 6 bases and J dropped 1 base, with 16 bases sitting between them. This CDR3 has 14 residues. The CDR3, as DNA: TGCAGTGCCGACCCGGGAATAACGTCCTACGAGCAGTACTTC. It codes for CSADPGITSYEQYF.

In this sample, this clonotype is medium-sized. V usage is TRBV12-3 or TRBV12-4 and J usage is TRBJ1-1; TRBD1 is a possible D gene (6 bases). The germline V and J ends were trimmed by 7 bases and 4 bases, with 13 bases remaining between them. The CDR3 sequence is 13 residues long. CDR3 sequence: CASTWQGSTEAFF. The CDR3 region has the DNA TGTGCCAGCACTTGGCAGGGGAGCACTGAAGCTTTCTTT.

This clonotype was counted many times. The V and J genes are TRBV6-6 and TRBJ2-1, with 7 bases that match TRBD2. The germline gives CDR1 MNHNY, CDR2 SVGAGI (reference sequence). V lost 2 bases, J lost 7 bases, and 11 bases stayed unmatched. The CDR3 is 16 amino acids. The CDR3 nucleotides are TGTGCCAGCAGTTACGGGGGTACTAGCGAAGGAAATGAGCAGTTCTTC. Translating gives CASSYGGTSEGNEQFF.

This clonotype was counted many times. The J gene is TRBJ2-5, the V gene TRBV5-5, with TRBD1 matching over 9 bases. In germline, CDR1 is SGHKS, CDR2 YYEKEE (reference sequence). The CDR3 is made up of 13 amino acids. V was pared by 4 bases and J by 4 bases, with 2 bases of the junction left unmatched. The CDR3 region has the DNA TGTGCCAGCAGCAGGACAGGGGTAGAGACCCAGTACTTC. Translating gives CASSRTGVETQYF.

This clonotype was observed many times. The chain joins TRBV12-3 or TRBV12-4 to TRBJ1-1; 8 bases match TRBD1. The trim removed 6 bases at V and 5 bases at J, leaving 17 bases unmatched. CDR3 length: 17 amino acids. The CDR3 nucleotides read TGTGCCAGCAGAGTAACAGGGGGGGACGCTGGCGGGACTGAAGCTTTCTTT. This gives the protein CASRVTGGDAGGTEAFF.

This clonotype occurred many times. The chain carries TRBV11-2 and TRBJ1-2; 8 bases map to TRBD1. The CDR3 covers 14 residues. Trimming at V came to 5 bases and at J to 8 bases, leaving 10 bases not matched to a gene. Germline-derived CDR1 and CDR2 are SGHAT and FQNNGV. The CDR3 loop is CASSAGTGGLGYTF. CDR3 DNA sequence: TGTGCCAGCAGCGCCGGGACAGGAGGATTGGGCTACACCTTC. The variable domain in full, completed from reference TRBV11-2 and TRBJ1-2, reads EAGVAQSPRYKIIEKRQSVAFWCNPISGHATLYWYQQILGQGPKLLIQFQNNGVVDDSQLPKDRFSAERLKGVDSTLKIQPAKLEDSAVYLCASSAGTGGLGYTFGSGTRLTVV.

At least ten counts were recorded for this clonotype. The V gene is TRBV5-5, the J gene TRBJ2-1; D might be TRBD1 (9 bases). Deletions cut 4 bases from V and 2 bases from J, with 19 bases between. This CDR3 is 17 amino acids long. Germline CDR1 SGHKS, CDR2 YYEKEE (reference sequence). The CDR3 coding sequence is TGTGCCAGCAGCAGCCGGGGGGGGACAGGGACCTACAATGAGCAGTTCTTC. This encodes CASSSRGGTGTYNEQFF.

This clonotype was found many times. CDR3 bases: TGTGCCAGCAGGCCTCAGGGGCCAGATACGCAGTATTTT. Translation gives CASRPQGPDTQYF. The genes are TRBV7-9 and TRBJ2-3; perhaps TRBD1 as D (6 bases). The V and J ends lost 6 bases and 4 bases respectively, with 11 bases between them. CDR1 and CDR2 (germline): SEHNR, FQNEAQ (reference sequence). The CDR3 has 13 residues.

This clonotype was observed at least ten times. The chain couples TRBV3-1 to TRBJ2-7, with D perhaps TRBD1 (6 bases). V was pared by 3 bases and J by 7 bases, with 16 bases between. The CDR3 contains 14 residues. Germline V gives CDR1 LGHDT, CDR2 YNNKEL (reference sequence). The CDR3 nucleotides read TGTGCCAGCAGCCAGGTACAGGGCTCTGGGGAGCAGTACTTC. Translating it yields CASSQVQGSGEQYF.

Many counts were recorded for this clonotype. J is TRBJ2-2 and V is TRBV5-1; D is undetermined. The CDR3 spans 13 residues. V was trimmed by 0 bases and J by 9 bases, leaving 9 bases between them. Germline lookup yields CDR1 SGHRS and CDR2 YFSETQ. CDR3 nucleotide sequence: TGCGCCAGCAGCTTGGAATCCGGACGGGAGCTGTTTTTT. It specifies CASSLESGRELFF.

This clonotype was found many times. The rearrangement joins TRBV10-2 to TRBJ2-3; D is uncertain. The CDR3 length is 13 residues. CDR1 is WSHSY and CDR2 is SAAADI in the germline V gene. V lost 7 bases to trimming and J lost 2 bases, with 10 bases between them. CDR3 sequence: CASKGFVTDTQYF. CDR3 in DNA: TGCGCCAGCAAGGGCTTCGTCACAGATACGCAGTATTTT.

This clonotype was observed a few times. The chain couples TRBV9 to TRBJ2-5, with D possibly matching TRBD1 (6 bases). V dropped 3 bases and J dropped 1 base, with 7 bases sitting between them. The CDR3 extends over 13 amino acids. Germline CDR1 is SGDLS and CDR2 is YYNGEE. The CDR3 is CASSGTVQETQYF. DNA of the CDR3: TGTGCCAGCAGCGGGACAGTCCAAGAGACCCAGTACTTC.

This clonotype was picked up many times. The chain couples TRBV5-1 to TRBJ2-2, with D perhaps matching TRBD1 (6 bases). The CDR3 is made up of 16 amino acids. Germline V CDR1 and CDR2: SGHRS, YFSETQ. With 3 bases removed from V and 0 bases from J, the gap between germline ends came to 12 bases. The DNA for the CDR3 is TGCGCCAGCAGCTCCTCGGGACAAGCGAACACCGGGGAGCTGTTTTTT. Translated: CASSSSGQANTGELFF. Complete variable domain (other parts from reference TRBV5-1 and TRBJ2-2): KAGVTQTPRYLIKTRGQQVTLSCSPISGHRSVSWYQQTPGQGLQFLFEYFSETQRNKGNFPGRFSGRQFSNSRSEMNVSTLELGDSALYLCASSSSGQANTGELFFGEGSRLTVL.

Many counts were recorded for this clonotype. The J gene is TRBJ2-5, the V gene TRBV12-3 or TRBV12-4; no definite D call. CDR3 length equals 14 residues. The V gene lost 0 bases and the J gene lost 4 bases, with 9 bases spanning the gap. This CDR3 reads CASSLASVPETQYF. In DNA, the CDR3 is TGTGCCAGCAGTTTAGCGTCAGTTCCAGAGACCCAGTACTTC.

This clonotype was detected many times. This chain uses TRBV12-3 or TRBV12-4 with TRBJ2-1; D uncertain. The V and J ends lost 7 bases and 9 bases respectively, with 16 bases between them. The CDR3 length is 13 residues. The CDR3 loop is CASTIKATAEQFF. CDR3 bases: TGTGCCAGCACAATCAAGGCAACCGCTGAGCAGTTCTTC.

This clonotype appeared many times. The genes are TRBV29-1 and TRBJ2-5, with 12 bases identical to TRBD2. CDR3 length: 15 amino acids. Per the germline V gene, CDR1 is SQVTM and CDR2 is ANQGSEA. The junction had 12 bases not matched to a gene; V was cut back by 6 bases and J by 7 bases. The CDR3 bases are TGCAGCGTCCGACTAGCGGGAGTTCCCCAGGGGACCCAGTACTTC. This sequence encodes CSVRLAGVPQGTQYF.

Concerning this clonotype itself: A read error may explain this, as a much larger clone is one base away. The V call is TRBV27, the J call TRBJ1-1; maybe TRBD1 (6 bases). Germline-derived CDR1 and CDR2 are MNHEY and SMNVEV (reference sequence). The CDR3 runs 15 residues. The ends were cut back, 6 bases at V and 7 bases at J, with 21 bases in the middle. CDR3 DNA: TGTGCCAGCAGAGTCAGACCCGTGATGGGACATGAAGCTTTCTTT. This sequence encodes CASRVRPVMGHEAFF.

Many counts were recorded for this clonotype. The chain couples TRBV4-2 to TRBJ1-1; D is unresolved. This CDR3 is 16 amino acids long. CDR1 LGHNA and CDR2 YNFKEQ come from the germline V gene. V was cut by 0 bases and J by 2 bases, with 13 bases left in between. The CDR3 region has the DNA TGTGCCAGCAGCCAAGATCCGGCGCAGTTAAACACTGAAGCTTTCTTT. This encodes CASSQDPAQLNTEAFF.